The T cell receptor beta chain under discussion was sequenced for a study of T cells in localized non-small cell lung cancer. Findings and limits, study-wide: Exceeding tumor, uninvolved adjacent lung had the highest T cell clonality. Heterogeneity remains possible, as sequencing covered one tumor region only. Longer survival (overall) was linked to higher T cell density in blood.

As to this clone: The target antigen is unknown.

Method: immunoSEQ multiplex PCR; TCRdb's copy keeps in-frame clones and lacks some. Among roughly 58,000 clones, roughly four fifths were seen once, and the ten largest hold under 5%. From germline, CDR1 is SGHNT and CDR2 YYREEE (reference sequence). J gave up 7 bases and V 1 base, and 16 bases lay outside the gene matches. The CDR3 is 17 residues long. The material sequenced was PBMCs, taken before any cancer treatment. The receptor was isolated from a man aged 40-75 years with stage II lung adenocarcinoma. The chain links TRBV5-4 to TRBJ1-2; 7 bases align to TRBD1. CDR3 coding DNA: TGTGCCAGCAGCTTGAAAGACTTGTCATGGGACAGCAGTGGCTACACCTTC. Protein product: CASSLKDLSWDSSGYTF.